Shown below are 31 T cell receptor beta chains from a single sample sequenced in a study of memory CD4+ T cells and cytomegalovirus serostatus. Single viable CD3+CD4+CD8-CD45RO+ cells were sorted as the memory CD4+ T cells. TCRdb keeps only in-frame clones here, not all; method: immunoSEQ multiplex PCR. The table has around 41,000 clones, about 79% seen once. Input material: memory CD4+ T cells from blood. Receptors originate from an adult in good health and CMV-seronegative.

J is TRBJ1-5 and V is TRBV27; 7 bases are shared with TRBD1. The CDR3 extends over 16 amino acids. Trimming took 4 bases from V and 4 from J; bases not matched to a gene: 10. CDR1 and CDR2 from the germline V gene are MNHEY and SMNVEV (reference sequence). CDR3 DNA: TGTGCCAGCAGTTCCTCGACAGGGAGGGGGAATCAGCCCCAGCATTTT. Its protein product is CASSSSTGRGNQPQHF.

This rearrangement joins TRBV30 to TRBJ2-3; perhaps D is TRBD1 or TRBD2 (5 bases each). This CDR3 spans 14 amino acids. From germline, CDR1 is GTSNPN and CDR2 SVGIG (reference sequence). The V end was cut by 5 bases, the J end by 2 bases, with 14 bases between. This CDR3 is CAWGTSGNTDTQYF. The CDR3 DNA follows: TGTGCCTGGGGGACCTCGGGAAACACAGATACGCAGTATTTT.

The gene calls are TRBV4-1 and TRBJ2-1; 8 positions match TRBD1. The germline CDR1 and CDR2 sequences are MGHRA and YSYEKL. The length of the CDR3 is 19 residues. V gave up 1 base and J gave up 8 bases; unmatched junction bases: 19. The CDR3 protein is CASSQAPVRTGRKLDEQFF. As DNA, the CDR3 is TGCGCCAGCAGCCAAGCACCTGTTCGGACAGGGAGAAAGTTGGATGAGCAGTTCTTC.

This clone was picked up a small number of times. The rearrangement uses TRBV4-1 and TRBJ2-5, with 7 bases identical to TRBD1. CDR1 MGHRA and CDR2 YSYEKL come from the germline V gene. The CDR3 runs 15 residues. After removal of 5 bases from V and 1 base from J, the junction contained 7 bases not matched to a gene. CDR3 DNA: TGCGCCAGCAGCGCCCCCGGGACAGCCCAAGAGACCCAGTACTTC. Encoded protein: CASSAPGTAQETQYF.

The chain carries TRBV7-2 and TRBJ2-7; TRBD1 matches 10 bases. The CDR3 extends over 14 amino acids. The J segment lost 6 bases and the V segment lost 1 base, leaving 3 bases of the junction unmatched. CDR1 is SGHTA, CDR2 FQGNSA, per germline. CDR3 sequence reads: CASSLGQGAGEQYF. The CDR3 DNA reads as TGTGCCAGCAGCTTAGGACAGGGGGCGGGCGAGCAGTACTTC. Variable domain in full (rest from reference TRBV7-2 and TRBJ2-7): GAGVSQSPSNKVTEKGKDVELRCDPISGHTALYWYRQSLGQGLEFLIYFQGNSAPDKSGLPSDRFSAERTGGSVSTLTIQRTQQEDSAVYLCASSLGQGAGEQYFGPGTRLTVT.

This rearrangement joins TRBV28 to TRBJ2-5; tentatively, D is TRBD2 (5 bases). The CDR3 runs 13 residues. Germline-derived CDR1 and CDR2 are MDHEN and SYDVKM. Trimming removed 5 bases at V and 5 bases at J, with 12 bases between. The CDR3 DNA sequence: TGTGCCAGCAGTCCGGAGGATGGGGAGACCCAGTACTTC. Translated: CASSPEDGETQYF.

The chain combines TRBV9 with TRBJ2-3, with D hard to call. Germline V gives CDR1 SGDLS, CDR2 YYNGEE. This CDR3 has 13 amino acids. V dropped 3 bases and J dropped 5 bases, with 10 bases sitting between them. As DNA, the CDR3 is TGTGCCAGCAGCGCCTACACACGAGATACGCAGTATTTT. Translating it yields CASSAYTRDTQYF.

V gene TRBV19 combines with J gene TRBJ1-2, with D uncertain. Trimming removed 0 bases from V and 4 bases from J, with 6 bases in between. The CDR3 spans 13 residues. Germline V CDR1 and CDR2: LNHDA, SQIVND (reference sequence). The CDR3 nucleotides read TGTGCCAGTAGTATAGAGGCGGGCTATGGCTACACCTTC. Its protein is CASSIEAGYGYTF.

V gene TRBV28 combines with J gene TRBJ1-2; D is unresolved. Germline CDR1 and CDR2: MDHEN and SYDVKM. With 5 bases removed from V and 4 bases from J, the gap between germline ends came to 17 bases. CDR3 length: 15 amino acids. CDR3 DNA: TGTGCCAGCAGTCCCCTTCTTCCAGTGGGCTATGGCTACACCTTC. This encodes CASSPLLPVGYGYTF.

V usage is TRBV19 and J usage is TRBJ2-5; D is perhaps TRBD2 (5 bases). The V gene lost 8 bases and the J gene lost 0 bases, with 10 bases spanning the gap. CDR1 is LNHDA and CDR2 is SQIVND in the germline V gene (reference sequence). The CDR3 sequence is 13 residues long. CDR3 loop: CASRIGNQETQYF. The DNA for the CDR3 is TGTGCCAGTCGAATCGGGAACCAAGAGACCCAGTACTTC.

This clone was recorded once. The chain recombines TRBV4-2 with TRBJ2-3; 9 bases align to TRBD1. The CDR3 spans 16 residues. V was clipped by 4 bases and J by 8 bases; unmatched bases: 13. CDR1 LGHNA and CDR2 YNFKEQ come from the germline V gene. This CDR3 is CASSPTGRTGAFTQYF. CDR3 nucleotides: TGTGCCAGCAGCCCTACTGGTCGGACAGGGGCTTTTACGCAGTATTTT.

This chain connects TRBV9 to TRBJ2-7; D might be TRBD2 (5 bases). The germline V gene has CDR1 SGDLS and CDR2 YYNGEE. CDR3 length: 14 residues. V lost 0 bases, J lost 6 bases, and 13 bases lay in between. CDR3 in amino acids: CASSVVQQGGEQYF. Here the CDR3 DNA reads TGTGCCAGCAGCGTAGTCCAGCAAGGAGGCGAGCAGTACTTC. Complete variable domain (other parts from reference TRBV9 and TRBJ2-7): DSGVTQTPKHLITATGQRVTLRCSPRSGDLSVYWYQQSLDQGLQFLIQYYNGEERAKGNILERFSAQQFPDLHSELNLSSLELGDSALYFCASSVVQQGGEQYFGPGTRLTVT.

This clone occurred a few times. The chain uses TRBV7-8 and TRBJ1-5, with a possible D match to TRBD1 (6 bases). V was clipped by 4 bases and J by 5 bases, with 12 bases between them. This CDR3 has 14 amino acids. CDR1 is SGHVS and CDR2 is FQNEAQ in the germline V gene. The chain's CDR3 is CASSSAQGYQPQHF. The CDR3 DNA reads as TGTGCCAGCAGCTCCGCACAGGGCTATCAGCCCCAGCATTTT.

The J gene is TRBJ1-2, the V gene TRBV2; no firm D call. The V gene lost 7 bases and the J gene lost 5 bases, with 8 bases spanning the gap. The CDR3 runs to 11 residues. CDR1 SNHLY and CDR2 FYNNEI come from the germline V gene. The chain's CDR3 is CASIQEYGYTF. Here the CDR3 DNA reads TGTGCCAGCATTCAGGAATATGGCTACACCTTC.

The V call is TRBV14, the J call TRBJ1-4; D possibly corresponds to TRBD1 (6 bases). V was shortened by 4 bases and J by 8 bases, with 11 bases between the two germline ends. CDR3 length: 13 residues. In germline, CDR1 is SGHDN, CDR2 FVKESK. CDR3 DNA: TGTGCCAGCAGCCGGGGGCGCCAGGAAAAACTGTTTTTT. Translation: CASSRGRQEKLFF.

The V gene is TRBV11-2, the J gene TRBJ1-4; 8 bases line up with TRBD1. Germline V lookup: CDR1 SGHAT, CDR2 FQNNGV. CDR3 length equals 15 residues. With 5 bases clipped from V and 2 bases from J, the junction kept 4 bases outside the gene matches. CDR3 residues: CASSTDRGTNEKLFF. CDR3 bases: TGTGCCAGCAGCACCGACAGGGGTACTAATGAAAAACTGTTTTTT.

This clone was seen only a few times. The rearrangement uses TRBV5-1 and TRBJ1-4, with 8 positions matching TRBD1. Germline V CDR1 and CDR2: SGHRS, YFSETQ. This CDR3 is 14 amino acids long. V was pared by 2 bases and J by 5 bases, with 2 bases of the junction left unmatched. This CDR3 reads CASSLTGGNEKLFF. The CDR3 DNA sequence: TGCGCCAGCAGCTTAACAGGGGGAAATGAAAAACTGTTTTTT.

The chain has TRBV7-2 and TRBJ2-7; D not certain. Per the germline V gene, CDR1 is SGHTA and CDR2 is FQGNSA. Trimming shortened V by 5 bases and J by 0 bases, and 11 bases separated the two germline ends. This CDR3 is built from 14 residues. In nucleotides, the CDR3 is TGTGCCAGCAGCGACGGACGGTACTCCTACGAGCAGTACTTC. It encodes CASSDGRYSYEQYF. Full variable domain (missing parts from reference TRBV7-2 and TRBJ2-7): GAGVSQSPSNKVTEKGKDVELRCDPISGHTALYWYRQSLGQGLEFLIYFQGNSAPDKSGLPSDRFSAERTGGSVSTLTIQRTQQEDSAVYLCASSDGRYSYEQYFGPGTRLTVT.

The genes are TRBV28 and TRBJ2-1, with D tentatively TRBD1 (5 bases). The ends were cut back, 3 bases at V and 13 bases at J, with 16 bases in the middle. Germline CDR1 and CDR2: MDHEN and SYDVKM. CDR3 length: 13 residues. The CDR3 bases are TGTGCCAGCAGTTTTACAGGCGCCGAGCGACAGTTCTTC. Translation: CASSFTGAERQFF.

This clone was seen just once. V and J are TRBV7-3 and TRBJ1-2, with D possibly TRBD1 on 6 matching bases. V was shortened by 8 bases and J by 5 bases, with 12 bases between the two germline ends. CDR3 length: 12 residues. Germline values: CDR1 SGHTA, CDR2 FQGTGA. The CDR3 spells CASYGGPYGYTF. For the CDR3, the DNA is TGTGCCAGCTACGGGGGGCCGTATGGCTACACCTTC.

This sequence joins TRBV30 and TRBJ2-1; TRBD1 agrees at 7 bases. This CDR3 is built from 15 residues. In germline, CDR1 is GTSNPN, CDR2 SVGIG (reference sequence). The V and J ends lost 1 base and 0 bases, in that order; junction bases with no gene match: 3. The CDR3 DNA reads as TGTGCCTGGAGTGGGGACAGAAACTCCTACAATGAGCAGTTCTTC. It translates to CAWSGDRNSYNEQFF.

V and J are TRBV6-5 and TRBJ1-2, with 10 bases fitting TRBD1. V trimming: 4 bases; J trimming: 7 bases; junction bases outside the gene matches: 6. Germline V CDR1 and CDR2: MNHEY, SVGAGI. The CDR3 spans 14 residues. This chain's CDR3 is CASSSRTGGGGYTF. In DNA, the CDR3 is TGTGCCAGCAGTTCACGGACAGGGGGGGGTGGCTACACCTTC.

In its sample, this clone is medium-sized. J is TRBJ1-1 and V is TRBV11-1, with 7 bases fitting TRBD1. CDR1 SGHAT and CDR2 FQDESV come from the germline V gene (reference sequence). CDR3 size: 12 residues. The ends lost 5 bases at V and 5 bases at J; junction bases unmatched: 2. CDR3: CASSPGGTEAFF. The DNA for the CDR3 is TGTGCCAGCAGCCCAGGGGGAACTGAAGCTTTCTTT. The entire variable domain, with the rest obtained from reference TRBV11-1 and TRBJ1-1, is as follows: EAEVAQSPRYKITEKSQAVAFWCDPISGHATLYWYRQILGQGPELLVQFQDESVVDDSQLPKDRFSAERLKGVDSTLKIQPAELGDSAMYLCASSPGGTEAFFGQGTRLTVV.

About this clone: Other DNA sequences in this sample translate to the same CDR3. The genes are TRBV5-6 and TRBJ2-3, with a tentative D call TRBD2 (5 bases). Germline V gene data show CDR1 as SGHDT and CDR2 as YYEEEE. The ends were cut back, 3 bases at V and 5 bases at J, with 16 bases in the middle. This CDR3 is 15 amino acids long. The CDR3 protein is CASSSDNTGIDTQYF. The CDR3 nucleotides read TGTGCCAGCAGCTCCGATAATACGGGGATAGATACGCAGTATTTT.

This chain links TRBV7-2 with TRBJ2-3; 9 bases map to TRBD2. Germline CDR1 reads SGHTA; CDR2 reads FQGNSA. V lost 5 bases to trimming and J lost 6 bases; unmatched junction nucleotides: 6. The length of the CDR3 is 14 residues. CDR3 bases: TGTGCCAGCAGCCTTAGCGGGAGAACCGATACGCAGTATTTT. Its protein product is CASSLSGRTDTQYF.

The rearrangement joins TRBV7-7 to TRBJ2-2; no definite D call. V lost 1 base and J 3 bases, leaving 6 bases between the germline ends. Germline CDR1 reads SSHAT; CDR2 reads FNYEAQ (reference sequence). The CDR3 totals 14 residues. This CDR3 is CASSLEPHTGELFF. Written as DNA, the CDR3 is TGTGCCAGCAGCTTAGAACCACACACCGGGGAGCTGTTTTTT.

This clone was recorded once. This rearrangement joins TRBV21-1 to TRBJ2-1; TRBD2, the table's D call, lacks a check against the DNA. TRBV21-1 is annotated as a pseudogene. This CDR3 comprises 16 residues. CDR3 bases: TGTGCCAGCAGCAAAGCGGGAGTAAGAGGTCGCAATGAGCAGTTCTTC. Translated, it gives CASSKAGVRGRNEQFF.

This clone showed up just a few times. This chain joins TRBV7-2 and TRBJ2-2; TRBD2 aligns across 14 bases. Trimming cost V 3 bases and J 7 bases; bases outside gene matches: 13. CDR1 SGHTA and CDR2 FQGNSA come from the germline V gene. The CDR3 has 19 amino acids. Here the CDR3 reads CASSFKPGLAGVKGGELFF. The CDR3 coding sequence is TGTGCCAGCAGCTTTAAACCGGGACTAGCGGGAGTGAAGGGCGGGGAGCTGTTTTTT.

The V call is TRBV28, the J call TRBJ1-5; D not resolved. The CDR3 is made up of 12 amino acids. Per the germline V gene, CDR1 is MDHEN and CDR2 is SYDVKM. V gave up 5 bases and J gave up 9 bases, with 11 bases separating them. The CDR3 region is CASSPPGWPQHF. The CDR3 coding sequence is TGTGCCAGCAGTCCCCCCGGGTGGCCCCAGCATTTT.

The rearrangement uses TRBV5-1 and TRBJ1-2, with TRBD1 as a possible D gene (6 bases). Trimming removed 2 bases from V and 3 bases from J, with 14 bases in between. Germline lookup yields CDR1 SGHRS and CDR2 YFSETQ. The CDR3 length is 15 residues. This CDR3 reads CASSFKGGSDYGYTF. In nucleotides, the CDR3 is TGCGCCAGCAGCTTTAAAGGGGGTAGTGACTATGGCTACACCTTC.

The V call is TRBV11-1, the J call TRBJ2-2; the D is unclear. CDR3 length equals 17 residues. Per the germline V gene, CDR1 is SGHAT and CDR2 is FQDESV (reference sequence). The ends were cut back, 0 bases at V and 5 bases at J, with 16 bases in the middle. CDR3 coding DNA: TGTGCCAGCAGCTTAGCAGGGTTCGGCGTAGCAACCGGGGAGCTGTTTTTT. Translating gives CASSLAGFGVATGELFF.